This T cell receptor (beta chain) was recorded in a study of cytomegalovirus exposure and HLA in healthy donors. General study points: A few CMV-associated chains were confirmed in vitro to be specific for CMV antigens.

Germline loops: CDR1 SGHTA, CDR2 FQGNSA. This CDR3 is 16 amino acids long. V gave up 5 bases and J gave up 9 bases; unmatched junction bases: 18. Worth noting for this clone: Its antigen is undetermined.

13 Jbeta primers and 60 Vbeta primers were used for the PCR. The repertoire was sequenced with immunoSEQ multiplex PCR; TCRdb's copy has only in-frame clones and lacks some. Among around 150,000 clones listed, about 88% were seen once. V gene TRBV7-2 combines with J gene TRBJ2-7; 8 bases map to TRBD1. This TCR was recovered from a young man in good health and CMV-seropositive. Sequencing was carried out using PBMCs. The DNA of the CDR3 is TGTGCCAGCAGCCCCCAGACAGGGGCCCATCCTACGGGGCAGTACTTC. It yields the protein CASSPQTGAHPTGQYF.